These T cell receptor beta chains were read from a single sample in a study of early T cells in non-severe SARS-CoV-2 infection. Each CDR3 protein is one row after TCRdb ran MiXCR on the 5' RACE reads. The sample shows about 70,000 distinct CDR3 sequences, about 9.1% of them seen only once. Source: whole blood, taken at baseline. The receptors were gathered from an adult who was a healthcare worker with PCR-confirmed SARS-CoV-2 infection or an uninfected control (not recorded which). The CDR3 runs from the conserved cysteine through the conserved F or W. The D gene is left open where the match is weak. Where a row states a size, it is once, few, many or the class of an expanded clone; other rows omit it.

clone_size j_call v_call d_call cdr3_nt cdr3_aa
- TRBJ2-7 TRBV10-3 - TGTGCCACCGGGGGCAAGGGCGCCTACGAGCAGTACTTC CATGGKGAYEQYF
- TRBJ1-2 TRBV27 - TGTGCCAGCAGAAGAGGGGGGCGTAACTATGGCTACACCTTC CASRRGGRNYGYTF
few TRBJ1-1 TRBV28 - TGTGCCAGCAGTTTATTAGGGGAGGCTTTCTTT CASSLLGEAFF
- TRBJ1-6 TRBV6-5 - TGTGCCAGCAGTGGAGGACAGAATTCACCCCTCCACTTT CASSGGQNSPLHF
many TRBJ2-3 TRBV29-1 TRBD2 TGCAGCGTCGGGACTAGCTCAGATACGCAGTATTTT CSVGTSSDTQYF
many TRBJ2-1 TRBV7-3 - TGTGCCAGCAGCTTAATGGCTGCTTCTAATGAGCAGTTCTTC CASSLMAASNEQFF
few TRBJ2-3 TRBV3-1 TRBD2 TGTGCCAGCAGCCAATTGGCTAGCGGGAGTACAGATACGCAGTATTTT CASSQLASGSTDTQYF
few TRBJ1-2 TRBV19 - TGTGCCAGTAGTATAACAGGAGGACTGAACTATGGCTACACCTTC CASSITGGLNYGYTF
many TRBJ2-3 TRBV7-2 TRBD2 TGTGCCAGCAGTACCCCTACCCGACTAGCGGGAAGGTATTTT CASSTPTRLAGRYF
few TRBJ2-5 TRBV7-9 - TGTGCCAGCAGCTCCGGAGGGGGCCACCCTAGGAAGACCCAGTACTTC CASSSGGGHPRKTQYF
many TRBJ1-1 TRBV28 - TGTGCCAGTATAGAGACAGGTTTCATGAACACTGAAGCTTTCTTT CASIETGFMNTEAFF
many TRBJ2-6 TRBV6-2/TRBV6-3 TRBD1 TGTGCCAGCAGTTTACAGGGGTCTGGGGCCAACGTCCTGACTTTC CASSLQGSGANVLTF
few TRBJ2-3 TRBV7-6 TRBD1 TGTGCCAGCAGCTTAGACGTGACAGGGGCAGATACGCAGTATTTT CASSLDVTGADTQYF
- TRBJ2-7 TRBV5-1 - TGCGCCAGCAGTTCCGGGGGTTTCTACGAGCAGTACTTC CASSSGGFYEQYF
few TRBJ2-2 TRBV29-1 - TGCAGCGTTGAGGGGCCCGGGGAGCTGTTTTTT CSVEGPGELFF
many TRBJ2-3 TRBV2 - TGTGCCAGCAGCCAGACGGGACTTTCCACAGATACGCAGTATTTT CASSQTGLSTDTQYF
many TRBJ2-1 TRBV18 - TGTGCCAGCTCACGCGACAGAGACAATGAGCAGTTCTTC CASSRDRDNEQFF
- TRBJ2-3 TRBV20-1 - TGCAGTGCTAGACCAGCCAGCACAGATACGCAGTATTTT CSARPASTDTQYF
few TRBJ2-1 TRBV2 - TGTGCCAGCATCAAGGGACTCGAGCAGTTCTTC CASIKGLEQFF
many TRBJ2-5 TRBV3-1 TRBD2 TGTGCCAGCAGCCCCTCGGGGGGGCGAGAGACCCAGTACTTC CASSPSGGRETQYF
few TRBJ2-2 TRBV27 - TGTGCCAGCAGTTTTGGGCGGGTTTCCACCGGGGAGCTGTTTTTT CASSFGRVSTGELFF
many TRBJ1-2 TRBV15 - TGTGCCACCAGCAGAGATCGGGGTATTCGTTCCTATGGCTACACCTTC CATSRDRGIRSYGYTF
few TRBJ1-3 TRBV27 - TGTGCCAGCAGTTTGTACTACGGCTCTGGAAACACCATATATTTT CASSLYYGSGNTIYF
- TRBJ2-3 TRBV19 - TGTGCCAGTACCATGGGTGGCGGGGACCCCCGAGATACGCAGTATTTT CASTMGGGDPRDTQYF
- TRBJ2-1 TRBV2 TRBD2 TGTGCCATGCCCGGGAGGACTACCAACAATGAGCAGTTCTTC CAMPGRTTNNEQFF
- TRBJ2-5 TRBV6-5 - TGTGCCAGCAGTTACCCGCGCAGGGGAGAGACCCAGTACTTC CASSYPRRGETQYF
- TRBJ2-7 TRBV6-5 - TGTGCCAGCAGTTACCAGTCCGGCTCCTACGAGCAGTACTTC CASSYQSGSYEQYF
- TRBJ1-1 TRBV18 TRBD1 TGTGCCAGCTCACCAGACAGGGGACAGGTAGTCACTGAAGCTTTCTTT CASSPDRGQVVTEAFF
many TRBJ2-3 TRBV5-6 - TGTGCCAGCAGTTCCGGGGGCGGGAACACAGATACGCAGTATTTT CASSSGGGNTDTQYF
- TRBJ2-5 TRBV28 - TGTGCCAGCAGTTCCGGGGGGCGAGTAGGAGAGACCCAGTACTTC CASSSGGRVGETQYF
- TRBJ2-3 TRBV28 - TGTGCCAGCGAACTAGGTCGCACAGATACGCAGTATTTT CASELGRTDTQYF
many TRBJ2-1 TRBV3-1 - TGTGCCAGCAGCCAAGCTGAGGGGCAGTTCTTC CASSQAEGQFF
many TRBJ2-7 TRBV20-1 - TGCAGTGCTAGTGCCTATCTCGCCAATGCCTACGAGCAGTACTTC CSASAYLANAYEQYF